The TCR beta chain under discussion was sequenced for a study of identical twins. This CDR3 comprises 12 residues. V was pared by 3 bases and J by 8 bases, with 9 bases between. Looked up from germline, CDR1 is SGHDT and CDR2 is YYEEEE. Each CDR3 protein gets one entry after TCRdb re-called the 5' RACE reads with MiXCR. Seen here are about 220,000 distinct CDR3 sequences, 5.5% to 7.5% observed once, and the top ten hold roughly 15%. This clonotype was detected ten times or more. The sample was also reused in another study, on T cells expressing NK-cell markers.

Material for sequencing was CD8+ T cells sorted from blood. The rearrangement links TRBV5-6 to TRBJ1-5, with D unresolved. The receptor was isolated from a woman aged 18-35 years in good health. CDR3 region: CASSYGTEPQHF. CDR3 coding DNA: TGTGCCAGCAGCTACGGTACGGAGCCCCAGCATTTT.